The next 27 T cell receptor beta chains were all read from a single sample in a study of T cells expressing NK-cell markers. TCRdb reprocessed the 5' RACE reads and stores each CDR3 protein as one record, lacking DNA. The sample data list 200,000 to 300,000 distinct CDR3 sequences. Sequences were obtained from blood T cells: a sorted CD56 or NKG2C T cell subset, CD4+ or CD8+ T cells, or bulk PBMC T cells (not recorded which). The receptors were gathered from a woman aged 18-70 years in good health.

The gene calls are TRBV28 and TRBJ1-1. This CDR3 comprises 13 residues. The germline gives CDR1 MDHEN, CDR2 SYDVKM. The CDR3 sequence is CASSFRPYTEAFF.

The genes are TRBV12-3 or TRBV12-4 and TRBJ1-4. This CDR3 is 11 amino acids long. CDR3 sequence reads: CASTSDEKLFF.

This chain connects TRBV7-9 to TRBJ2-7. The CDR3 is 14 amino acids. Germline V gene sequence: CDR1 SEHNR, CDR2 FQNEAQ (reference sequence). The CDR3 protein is CASSLGLSSYEQYF.

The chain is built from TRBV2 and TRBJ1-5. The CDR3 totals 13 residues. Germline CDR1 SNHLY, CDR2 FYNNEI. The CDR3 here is CASRGLENQPQHF.

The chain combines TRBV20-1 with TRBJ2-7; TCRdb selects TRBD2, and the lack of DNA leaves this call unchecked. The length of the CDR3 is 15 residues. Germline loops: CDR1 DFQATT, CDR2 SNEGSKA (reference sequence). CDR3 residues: CSAREPTRLSYEQYF.

CDR3 sequence: CASSPGLPNEQFF. This chain uses TRBV14 with TRBJ2-1; TCRdb's D gene call, TRBD2, goes unchecked for lack of DNA. This CDR3 is 13 amino acids long. Germline assignment: CDR1 SGHDN and CDR2 FVKESK.

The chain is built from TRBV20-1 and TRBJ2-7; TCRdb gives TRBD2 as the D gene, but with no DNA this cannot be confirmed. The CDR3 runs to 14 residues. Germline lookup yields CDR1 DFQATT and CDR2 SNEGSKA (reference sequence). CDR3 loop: CSARVERGSYEQYF.

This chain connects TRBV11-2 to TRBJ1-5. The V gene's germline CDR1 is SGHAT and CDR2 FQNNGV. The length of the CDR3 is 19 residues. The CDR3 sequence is CASSSDVPVAIYSNQPQHF.

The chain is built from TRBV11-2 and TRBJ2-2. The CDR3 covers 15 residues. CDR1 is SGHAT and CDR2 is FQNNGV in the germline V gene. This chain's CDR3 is CASSHGRGLTGELFF.

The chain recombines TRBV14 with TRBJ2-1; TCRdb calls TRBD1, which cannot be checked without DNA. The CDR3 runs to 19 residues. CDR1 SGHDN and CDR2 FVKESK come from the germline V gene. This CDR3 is CASSQGQGLVFISYNEQFF.

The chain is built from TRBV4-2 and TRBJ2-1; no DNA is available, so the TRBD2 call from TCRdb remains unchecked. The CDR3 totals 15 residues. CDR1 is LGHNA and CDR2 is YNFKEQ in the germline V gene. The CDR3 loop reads CASSQEASVYNEQFF.

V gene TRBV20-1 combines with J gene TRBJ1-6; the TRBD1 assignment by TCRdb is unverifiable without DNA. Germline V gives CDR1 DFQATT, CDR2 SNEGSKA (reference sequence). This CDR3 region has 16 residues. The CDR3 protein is CSARDPGPGDNSPLHF.

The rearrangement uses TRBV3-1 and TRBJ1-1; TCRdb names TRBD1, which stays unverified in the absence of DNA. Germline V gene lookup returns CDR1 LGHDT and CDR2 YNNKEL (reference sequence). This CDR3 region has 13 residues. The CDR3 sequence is CASSQARGGEAFF.

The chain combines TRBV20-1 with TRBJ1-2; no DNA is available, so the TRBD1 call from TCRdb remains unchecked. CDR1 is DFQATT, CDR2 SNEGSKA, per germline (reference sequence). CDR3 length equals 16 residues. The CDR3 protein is CSANRPGTGNNYGYTF.

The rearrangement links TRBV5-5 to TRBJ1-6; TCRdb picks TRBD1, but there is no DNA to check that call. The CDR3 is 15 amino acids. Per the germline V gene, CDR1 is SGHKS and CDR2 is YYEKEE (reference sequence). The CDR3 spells CASSPGTGGGSPLHF. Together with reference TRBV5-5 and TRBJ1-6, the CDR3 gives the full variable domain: DAGVTQSPTHLIKTRGQQVTLRCSPISGHKSVSWYQQVLGQGPQFIFQYYEKEERGRGNFPDRFSARQFPNYSSELNVNALLLGDSALYLCASSPGTGGGSPLHFGNGTRLTVT.

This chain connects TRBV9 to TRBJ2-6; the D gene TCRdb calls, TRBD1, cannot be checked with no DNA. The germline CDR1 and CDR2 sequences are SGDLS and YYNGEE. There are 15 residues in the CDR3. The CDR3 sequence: CASSAQGTGANVLTF.

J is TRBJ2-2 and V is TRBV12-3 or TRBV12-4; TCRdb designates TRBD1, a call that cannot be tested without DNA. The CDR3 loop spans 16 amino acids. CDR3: CASSSGQGAATGELFF.

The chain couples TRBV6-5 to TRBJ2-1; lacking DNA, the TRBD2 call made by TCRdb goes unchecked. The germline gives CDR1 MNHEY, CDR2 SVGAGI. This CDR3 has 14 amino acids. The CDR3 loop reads CASIRRGRGGEQFF.

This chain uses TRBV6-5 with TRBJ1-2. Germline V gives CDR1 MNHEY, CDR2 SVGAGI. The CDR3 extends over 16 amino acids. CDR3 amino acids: CASSYSIGRANYGYTF.

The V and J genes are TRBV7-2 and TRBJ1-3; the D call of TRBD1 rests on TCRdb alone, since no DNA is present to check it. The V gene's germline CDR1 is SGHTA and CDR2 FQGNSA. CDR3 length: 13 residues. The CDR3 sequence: CASTLHPGNTIYF. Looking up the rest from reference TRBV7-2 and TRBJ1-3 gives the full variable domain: GAGVSQSPSNKVTEKGKDVELRCDPISGHTALYWYRQSLGQGLEFLIYFQGNSAPDKSGLPSDRFSAERTGGSVSTLTIQRTQQEDSAVYLCASTLHPGNTIYFGEGSWLTVV.

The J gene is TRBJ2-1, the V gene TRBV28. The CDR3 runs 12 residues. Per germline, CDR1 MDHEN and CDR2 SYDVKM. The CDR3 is CASSLRVGEQFF.

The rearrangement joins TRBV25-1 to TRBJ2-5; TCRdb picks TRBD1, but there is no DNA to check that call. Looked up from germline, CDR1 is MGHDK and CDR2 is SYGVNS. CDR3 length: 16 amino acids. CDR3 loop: CASSEFSGGSRETQYF.

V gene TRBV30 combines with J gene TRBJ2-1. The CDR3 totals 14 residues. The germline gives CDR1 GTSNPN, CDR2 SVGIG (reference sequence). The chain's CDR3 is CAGVPRWSYNEQFF.

The chain's CDR3 is CASSTGVYTEAFF. The rearrangement links TRBV2 to TRBJ1-1; TCRdb names TRBD1, which stays unverified in the absence of DNA. This CDR3 is 13 amino acids long. Germline CDR1 reads SNHLY; CDR2 reads FYNNEI.

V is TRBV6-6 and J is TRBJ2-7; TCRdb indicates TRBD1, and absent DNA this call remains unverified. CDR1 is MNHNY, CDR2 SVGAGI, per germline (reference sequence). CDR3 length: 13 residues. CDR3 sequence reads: CATWDGTSYEQYF.

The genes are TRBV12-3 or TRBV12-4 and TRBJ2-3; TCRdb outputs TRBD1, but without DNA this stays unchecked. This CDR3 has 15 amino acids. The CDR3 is CASNPLNGGRDTQYF.

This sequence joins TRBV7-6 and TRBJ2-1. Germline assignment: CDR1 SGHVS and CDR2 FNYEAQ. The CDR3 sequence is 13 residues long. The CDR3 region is CASSRSAYNEQFF. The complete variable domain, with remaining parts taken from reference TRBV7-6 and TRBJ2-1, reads GAGVSQSPRYKVTKRGQDVALRCDPISGHVSLYWYRQALGQGPEFLTYFNYEAQQDKSGLPNDRFSAERPEGSISTLTIQRTEQRDSAMYRCASSRSAYNEQFFGPGTRLTVL.